This T cell receptor (beta chain) appears in the sequencing data of a study of radiation and T cells in renal cell carcinoma. Overall study: Nephrectomy followed 15 Gy stereotactic body radiation by 4 weeks. Overall study findings and caveats: No pretreatment tumor biopsies were available for baseline clonotypes. Top tumor clonotypes rose in blood 2 weeks post-radiation, then contracted.

CDR1 is SNHLY and CDR2 is FYNNEI in the germline V gene. V was pared by 2 bases and J by 11 bases, with 19 bases between. This CDR3 comprises 14 residues. Measured with immunoSEQ multiplex PCR; TCRdb has only the in-frame clones, and not every one. The data hold 100,000 to 150,000 clones, with 82% observed a single time. Time point denoted: baseline pretreatment blood. Treatment: 15 Gy SBRT to primary tumor, nephrectomy 4 weeks later. The patient's renal cell carcinoma had clear cell pathology. On this clone: As yet, its antigen is unknown.

The sequences come from blood, collected from a patient whose treatment included radiotherapy and nephrectomy. The sequence was obtained from an older woman with renal cell carcinoma. V and J are TRBV2 and TRBJ2-7, with a possible D match to TRBD2 (6 bases). The CDR3 bases are TGTGCCAGCAGTGAATACCCGGGAGCGCTGTACAAGTACTTC. Its protein is CASSEYPGALYKYF.